This entry lists 21 T cell receptor beta chains sequenced from one sample in a study of shared clonotypes between healthy human individuals. Generated by immunoSEQ multiplex PCR, the TCRdb table keeps only in-frame clones and is missing some. The data show 2.3 million or so clones, approximately 95% seen once. The specimen was naive CD4+ T cells from PBMCs. Subset meaning: CD45RA+ positively selected. These receptors came from a man younger than 35 in good health. Some clones in this sample may be carry-over from other donors' samples.

Only a few counts were recorded for this clone. CDR3 loop: CASSWEYTQYF. The CDR3 region has the DNA TGTGCCAGCAGTTGGGAGTACACGCAGTATTTT. The chain employs TRBV6-1 and TRBJ2-3, with a possible D match to TRBD2 (5 bases). This CDR3 region has 11 residues. CDR1 is MNHNS, CDR2 SASEGT, per germline. Deletions cut 5 bases from V and 9 bases from J, with 9 bases between.

This chain connects TRBV4-1 to TRBJ1-5, with D unclear. The CDR3 has 14 amino acids. Germline V gene lookup returns CDR1 MGHRA and CDR2 YSYEKL. Trimming shortened V by 1 base and J by 5 bases, and 9 bases separated the two germline ends. CDR3 loop: CASSQGIRDQPQHF. DNA of the CDR3: TGCGCCAGCAGCCAAGGAATCAGAGATCAGCCCCAGCATTTT.

The V gene is TRBV30, the J gene TRBJ1-2, with 7 positions matching TRBD1. CDR1 is GTSNPN and CDR2 is SVGIG in the germline V gene (reference sequence). J was trimmed by 4 bases and V by 2 bases; bases with no gene match: 7. The CDR3 is 14 residues long. The CDR3 coding sequence is TGTGCCTGGAGTCGAAGAGGGGGCGTCTATGGCTACACCTTC. Translating gives CAWSRRGGVYGYTF.

J is TRBJ2-2 and V is TRBV2, with TRBD2 matching over 7 bases. The CDR3 sequence is 16 residues long. Germline CDR1 SNHLY, CDR2 FYNNEI. Trimming at V came to 4 bases and at J to 7 bases, leaving 12 bases not matched to a gene. The CDR3 DNA is TGTGCCAGCAGTGGTCCGGGGGGACGGGCGAGCGGGGAGCTGTTTTTT. Translating it yields CASSGPGGRASGELFF. Together with reference TRBV2 and TRBJ2-2, the CDR3 gives the full variable domain: EPEVTQTPSHQVTQMGQEVILRCVPISNHLYFYWYRQILGQKVEFLVSFYNNEISEKSEIFDDQFSVERPDGSNFTLKIRSTKLEDSAMYFCASSGPGGRASGELFFGEGSRLTVL.

V gene TRBV6-1 combines with J gene TRBJ2-6, with D hard to call. The germline gives CDR1 MNHNS, CDR2 SASEGT. Trimming shortened V by 4 bases and J by 0 bases, and 4 bases separated the two germline ends. This CDR3 contains 14 residues. The CDR3 DNA reads TGTGCCAGCAGTGTGGGCTCTGGGGCCAACGTCCTGACTTTC. This encodes CASSVGSGANVLTF.

V is TRBV28 and J is TRBJ1-5; perhaps TRBD1 as D (6 bases). The CDR3 has 15 amino acids. Trimming took 7 bases from V and 3 from J, leaving 16 bases between them. Germline assignment: CDR1 MDHEN and CDR2 SYDVKM. CDR3 protein: CASTLTGGINQPQHF. The CDR3 nucleotides are TGTGCCAGCACCCTGACCGGGGGCATCAATCAGCCCCAGCATTTT.

The gene calls are TRBV6-5 and TRBJ2-7; 8 bases match TRBD1. Trimming removed 8 bases from V and 4 bases from J; junction bases left unmatched: 7. CDR3 length equals 13 residues. The germline gives CDR1 MNHEY, CDR2 SVGAGI. CDR3 sequence reads: CASALTGVYEQYF. Written as DNA, the CDR3 is TGTGCCAGCGCATTGACAGGGGTTTACGAGCAGTACTTC.

CDR3 sequence (DNA): TGTGCCAGCAGTTCTACCCTAGTGGAGGAGCAGTACTTC. This encodes CASSSTLVEEQYF. The chain has TRBV6-5 and TRBJ2-7, with D unclear. From germline, CDR1 is MNHEY and CDR2 SVGAGI. The CDR3 is made up of 13 amino acids. The V end lost 4 bases, the J end lost 7 bases, and 14 bases lay between the germline ends.

The chain couples TRBV25-1 to TRBJ1-1; a weak D match, TRBD1 (6 bases). Trimming stripped 1 base from V and 13 bases from J, with 13 bases between. There are 12 residues in the CDR3. Germline lookup yields CDR1 MGHDK and CDR2 SYGVNS. The CDR3 sequence is CASSEFRDNVFF. Written as DNA, the CDR3 is TGTGCCAGCAGTGAATTCCGGGACAACGTTTTCTTT.

Concerning this clone itself: The sample carries other DNA sequences with the same CDR3. CDR3 sequence (DNA): TGCGCCAGCAGTGAGTCGGGGAATCAGCCCCAGCATTTT. This gives the protein CASSESGNQPQHF. The rearrangement uses TRBV10-2 and TRBJ1-5; D uncertain. Trimming took off 0 bases at V and 4 bases at J, with 4 bases between the two ends. CDR3 length: 13 amino acids. Germline values: CDR1 WSHSY, CDR2 SAAADI.

The V call is TRBV28, the J call TRBJ2-7, with 9 positions matching TRBD1. J was trimmed by 0 bases and V by 4 bases; bases with no gene match: 7. The V gene's germline CDR1 is MDHEN and CDR2 SYDVKM. CDR3 length: 16 amino acids. CDR3 DNA: TGTGCCAGCAGTTCACACGGGACAGGGAGCTCCTACGAGCAGTACTTC. Protein sequence: CASSSHGTGSSYEQYF.

The chain employs TRBV9 and TRBJ2-2; a weak D match, TRBD2 (6 bases). In germline, CDR1 is SGDLS, CDR2 YYNGEE. Trimming removed 1 base at V and 4 bases at J, with 14 bases between. This CDR3 contains 16 residues. DNA of the CDR3: TGTGCCAGCAGCGTAACAGGACTACTGCGCACCGGGGAGCTGTTTTTT. It codes for CASSVTGLLRTGELFF.

This chain links TRBV11-2 with TRBJ2-2, with D unclear. The V gene lost 2 bases and the J gene lost 0 bases, with 10 bases spanning the gap. The CDR3 runs to 16 residues. Germline V gene sequence: CDR1 SGHAT, CDR2 FQNNGV. The CDR3 coding sequence is TGTGCCAGCAGCTTAAGTCGGGTTGCGAACACCGGGGAGCTGTTTTTT. This encodes CASSLSRVANTGELFF.

CDR3 loop: CASSLKTGGEETQYF. In DNA, the CDR3 is TGCGCCAGCAGCTTAAAGACAGGGGGCGAAGAGACCCAGTACTTC. This chain joins TRBV5-1 and TRBJ2-5; 10 bases map to TRBD1. Unmatched junction bases numbered 4, after V lost 2 bases and J lost 3 bases. CDR1 SGHRS and CDR2 YFSETQ come from the germline V gene. The CDR3 is made up of 15 amino acids.

The chain links TRBV2 to TRBJ2-5, with D possibly TRBD2 on 6 matching bases. The CDR3 extends over 13 amino acids. Trimming cost V 5 bases and J 5 bases, with 12 bases left between them. From germline, CDR1 is SNHLY and CDR2 FYNNEI. CDR3 sequence (DNA): TGTGCCAGCAGTAAGCAGCGGGCGGAGACCCAGTACTTC. Its protein is CASSKQRAETQYF.

The gene calls are TRBV6-5 and TRBJ2-3, with 9 bases identical to TRBD2. Germline CDR1 reads MNHEY; CDR2 reads SVGAGI. Trimming took 2 bases from V and 1 from J; bases not matched to a gene: 1. This CDR3 has 15 amino acids. The CDR3 loop is CASSYAGGGTDTQYF. CDR3 nucleotide sequence: TGTGCCAGCAGTTACGCGGGAGGGGGCACAGATACGCAGTATTTT.

The chain uses TRBV7-2 and TRBJ2-7, with no clear D. V lost 2 bases, J lost 0 bases, and 14 bases lay in between. Germline loops: CDR1 SGHTA, CDR2 FQGNSA. This CDR3 is 16 amino acids long. In DNA, the CDR3 is TGTGCCAGCAGCTTATTCGCTCCGACGAGCTCCTACGAGCAGTACTTC. It encodes CASSLFAPTSSYEQYF.

The V gene is TRBV19, the J gene TRBJ1-2, with 7 bases that match TRBD1. Germline V CDR1 and CDR2: LNHDA, SQIVND (reference sequence). With V trimmed by 6 bases and J by 4 bases, 5 bases remained unmatched. The CDR3 length is 13 residues. The CDR3 protein is CASSKQGLYGYTF. In nucleotides, the CDR3 is TGTGCCAGTAGCAAACAGGGGCTCTATGGCTACACCTTC.

This clone has only one observation. The chain uses TRBV28 and TRBJ2-7; D might be TRBD2 (5 bases). Trimming removed 6 bases at V and 7 bases at J, with 25 bases between. Germline V gene data show CDR1 as MDHEN and CDR2 as SYDVKM. The CDR3 length is 16 residues. CDR3 coding DNA: TGTGCCAGCAGCCCACCCGGCGGGTCCTACGGCCGAGAGCAGTACTTC. Protein sequence: CASSPPGGSYGREQYF.

The V call is TRBV19, the J call TRBJ2-2; 9 bases map to TRBD2. The CDR3 totals 21 residues. Per germline, CDR1 LNHDA and CDR2 SQIVND (reference sequence). V shed 6 bases, J shed 0 bases, and the junction held 20 bases outside the gene matches. The chain's CDR3 is CASSRGLTSGQQWANTGELFF. Here the CDR3 DNA reads TGTGCCAGTAGCCGAGGATTAACTAGCGGGCAGCAGTGGGCGAACACCGGGGAGCTGTTTTTT.

In its sample, this clone was seen a few times. This chain's CDR3 is CASSKAIGNNEQFF. The DNA of the CDR3 is TGCGCCAGCAGTAAGGCGATAGGGAACAATGAGCAGTTCTTC. This chain uses TRBV5-1 with TRBJ2-1; D call uncertain. Trimming cost V 5 bases and J 5 bases, with 14 bases left between them. This CDR3 contains 14 residues. Germline assignment: CDR1 SGHRS and CDR2 YFSETQ.